This TCR beta chain is from a study of cytomegalovirus exposure and HLA in healthy donors. Study-wide results and caveats: As a later analysis revealed, most CMV-associated TCR beta chains appeared HLA-restricted. TCR beta chains associated with HLA were, in a later analysis, more clonally expanded than equally common others. Using a false discovery rate of 0.05, a later analysis showed that approximately 16,000 TCR beta sequences were associated with HLA alleles.

The primer mix had 60 Vbeta and 13 Jbeta primers. Here immunoSEQ multiplex PCR was the method, and the copy in TCRdb shows in-frame clones only, minus some. The profile covers some 120,000 clones, with approximately 8.7% appearing a single time and 5.5% taken by the ten largest. V shed 6 bases and J shed 4 bases, with 19 bases lying between them. The CDR3 runs 15 residues. Germline CDR1 MNHEY, CDR2 SVGAGI. Participants comprised healthy donors of bone marrow. This clone was counted between two and nine times. The antigen is unknown. The sample was PBMCs. The sequence came from a man aged 40-49 years in good health and CMV-seronegative. This rearrangement joins TRBV6-5 to TRBJ2-7; D is possibly TRBD2 (6 bases). CDR3: CASRAPGASVYEQYF. CDR3 DNA sequence: TGTGCCAGCAGAGCCCCCGGGGCTAGCGTTTACGAGCAGTACTTC.